Below, 22 T cell receptor beta chains from the same sample are listed, as sequenced in a study of cytomegalovirus exposure and HLA in healthy donors. The primer mix had 60 Vbeta and 13 Jbeta primers. Profiled with immunoSEQ multiplex PCR; TCRdb holds only in-frame clones, not every one. In the table there are 110,000 or so clones, 65% to 80% of which are singletons. The specimen sequenced was PBMCs. These receptors came from a female donor in good health and CMV-seronegative.

This clone was recorded a few times. This chain joins TRBV27 and TRBJ1-2, with 8 bases aligning to TRBD1. Germline-derived CDR1 and CDR2 are MNHEY and SMNVEV (reference sequence). The CDR3 runs 12 residues. The J segment lost 8 bases and the V segment lost 6 bases, leaving 5 bases of the junction unmatched. The CDR3 DNA is TGTGCCAGCAGCTTCGGACAGGGAGGCTACACCTTC. It is translated as CASSFGQGGYTF.

The V call is TRBV5-4, the J call TRBJ1-2; possibly TRBD1 for D (6 bases). This CDR3 comprises 17 residues. CDR1 is SGHNT and CDR2 is YYREEE in the germline V gene (reference sequence). The V and J ends lost 3 bases and 6 bases respectively, with 24 bases between them. Written as DNA, the CDR3 is TGTGCCAGCAGCTCCGGCCCTGTCACAGGGTTATTTGATGGCTACACCTTC. Translated: CASSSGPVTGLFDGYTF.

The chain carries TRBV11-2 and TRBJ2-7, with TRBD1 identical over 7 bases. V shed 4 bases and J 2 bases; nucleotides not matched to a gene: 5. Germline V gene data show CDR1 as SGHAT and CDR2 as FQNNGV. This CDR3 is built from 14 residues. CDR3 loop: CASSSPGQTYEQYF. The CDR3, as DNA: TGTGCCAGCAGCTCACCGGGACAGACCTACGAGCAGTACTTC. The variable domain in full, completed from reference TRBV11-2 and TRBJ2-7, reads EAGVAQSPRYKIIEKRQSVAFWCNPISGHATLYWYQQILGQGPKLLIQFQNNGVVDDSQLPKDRFSAERLKGVDSTLKIQPAKLEDSAVYLCASSSPGQTYEQYFGPGTRLTVT.

The chain joins TRBV9 to TRBJ1-1, with D perhaps matching TRBD1 (6 bases). The CDR3 consists of 14 residues. Germline loops: CDR1 SGDLS, CDR2 YYNGEE. Trimming removed 4 bases from V and 4 bases from J, with 14 bases in between. The CDR3 DNA follows: TGTGCCAGCAGCTCCGGGGGGGGGCGCACTGAAGCTTTCTTT. It yields the protein CASSSGGGRTEAFF.

The V gene is TRBV6-4, the J gene TRBJ2-3; the match to TRBD2 covers 13 bases. CDR1 MRHNA and CDR2 SNTAGT come from the germline V gene. V lost 5 bases and J lost 2; bases outside the gene matches: 1. This CDR3 spans 15 amino acids. CDR3 DNA: TGTGCCAGCAGTACTAGCGGGGGGGCCACAGATACGCAGTATTTT. This translates into CASSTSGGATDTQYF.

This chain connects TRBV6-5 to TRBJ1-1; D is ambiguous. Trimming removed 6 bases from V and 1 base from J, with 12 bases in between. The CDR3 spans 14 residues. The V gene's germline CDR1 is MNHEY and CDR2 SVGAGI. Here the CDR3 reads CASSEATGNTEAFF. The DNA for the CDR3 is TGTGCCAGCAGCGAAGCGACGGGGAACACTGAAGCTTTCTTT.

The rearrangement uses TRBV5-1 and TRBJ2-1; TRBD2 aligns across 14 bases. Looked up from germline, CDR1 is SGHRS and CDR2 is YFSETQ. V lost 2 bases and J lost 8; bases outside the gene matches: 6. This CDR3 is built from 16 residues. The CDR3 sequence: CASSFGTSGGSDEQFF. In DNA form, the CDR3 reads TGCGCCAGCAGCTTCGGGACTAGCGGGGGTAGCGATGAGCAGTTCTTC.

The rearrangement joins TRBV30 to TRBJ2-1; the match to TRBD2 covers 12 bases. J was trimmed by 7 bases and V by 4 bases; bases with no gene match: 2. Germline V gene sequence: CDR1 GTSNPN, CDR2 SVGIG (reference sequence). This CDR3 has 13 residues. The CDR3 loop is CAWTSGGANEQFF. The CDR3 DNA reads as TGTGCCTGGACTAGCGGGGGGGCAAATGAGCAGTTCTTC.

The chain has TRBV6-7 and TRBJ2-3, with D tentatively TRBD1 (5 bases). TRBV6-7 is an open reading frame whose function is uncertain. V lost 0 bases and J 3 bases, leaving 13 bases between the germline ends. The length of the CDR3 is 16 residues. The CDR3 loop is CASSYSAIDSTDTQYF. In DNA form, the CDR3 reads TGTGCCAGCAGTTACTCAGCTATTGACAGTACAGATACGCAGTATTTT.

This clone occurred a few times. The chain links TRBV5-8 to TRBJ2-1, with D hard to call. CDR1 and CDR2 from the germline V gene are SGHTS and YDEGEE. The CDR3 runs 15 residues. Between the trimmed V and J ends, which lost 1 base and 0 bases, there was a span of 8 bases. The CDR3 region is CASSLPVSSYNEQFF. In nucleotides, the CDR3 is TGTGCCAGCAGCTTGCCGGTTAGCTCCTACAATGAGCAGTTCTTC. Looking up the rest from reference TRBV5-8 and TRBJ2-1 gives the full variable domain: EAGVTQSPTHLIKTRGQQATLRCSPISGHTSVYWYQQALGLGLQFLLWYDEGEERNRGNFPPRFSGRQFPNYSSELNVNALELEDSALYLCASSLPVSSYNEQFFGPGTRLTVL.

CDR3 sequence (DNA): TGTGCCTGGAGTGTATTCCAGGGTGGTCACTACGAGCAGTACTTC. Protein sequence: CAWSVFQGGHYEQYF. The V gene is TRBV30, the J gene TRBJ2-7; D possibly corresponds to TRBD1 (5 bases). CDR1 is GTSNPN and CDR2 is SVGIG in the germline V gene (reference sequence). V lost 0 bases and J lost 3, with 15 bases in between. The CDR3 is made up of 15 amino acids. The full variable domain, its missing parts supplied by reference TRBV30 and TRBJ2-7, is SQTIHQWPATLVQPVGSPLSLECTVEGTSNPNLYWYRQAAGRGLQLLFYSVGIGQISSEVPQNLSASRPQDRQFILSSKKLLLSDSGFYLCAWSVFQGGHYEQYFGPGTRLTVT.

This clone was counted between two and nine times. The chain uses TRBV7-9 and TRBJ1-1; 12 nucleotides align to TRBD1. Germline CDR1 is SEHNR and CDR2 is FQNEAQ (reference sequence). The ends lost 5 bases at V and 8 bases at J; junction bases unmatched: 6. The CDR3 has 14 amino acids. This CDR3 reads CASSAGTGGLEAFF. The DNA for the CDR3 is TGTGCCAGCAGCGCCGGGACAGGGGGCTTGGAAGCTTTCTTT.

This clone was seen more than once but under ten times. Other nucleotide sequences from this sample produce the same CDR3. The rearrangement links TRBV27 to TRBJ1-1; TRBD1 might be the D (5 bases). CDR1 is MNHEY, CDR2 SMNVEV, per germline (reference sequence). Trimming cost V 0 bases and J 5 bases, with 7 bases left between them. The CDR3 has 13 amino acids. The CDR3 nucleotides are TGTGCCAGCAGTTTATCCGGGGGGACTGAAGCTTTCTTT. Translated: CASSLSGGTEAFF.

The chain uses TRBV7-8 and TRBJ1-3; TRBD1 aligns across 7 bases. V shed 5 bases and J 1 base; nucleotides not matched to a gene: 11. The CDR3 is 17 amino acids. CDR1 is SGHVS and CDR2 is FQNEAQ in the germline V gene. The CDR3 nucleotides read TGTGCCAGCAGCAGACCGGGACAGCACCTTTCTGGAAACACCATATATTTT. Translating gives CASSRPGQHLSGNTIYF. The full variable domain, completed using reference TRBV7-8 and TRBJ1-3, is GAGVSQSPRYKVAKRGQDVALRCDPISGHVSLFWYQQALGQGPEFLTYFQNEAQLDKSGLPSDRFFAERPEGSVSTLKIQRTQQEDSAVYLCASSRPGQHLSGNTIYFGEGSWLTVV.

CDR3 region: CASSIVGASTDTQYF. DNA for the CDR3: TGTGCCAGTAGTATAGTGGGGGCCAGCACAGATACGCAGTATTTT. The rearrangement uses TRBV19 and TRBJ2-3, with a weak D call TRBD1 (6 bases). Germline V gene sequence: CDR1 LNHDA, CDR2 SQIVND (reference sequence). The germline V and J ends were trimmed by 1 base and 0 bases, with 8 bases remaining between them. The CDR3 spans 15 residues.

This clone was seen a single time. The CDR3 bases are TGTGCCAGCAGCTCGTTGACACCTACCTACGAGCAGTACTTC. This gives the protein CASSSLTPTYEQYF. The rearrangement uses TRBV7-2 and TRBJ2-7; D remains ambiguous. The germline V gene has CDR1 SGHTA and CDR2 FQGNSA. This CDR3 comprises 14 residues. Trimming shortened V by 4 bases and J by 2 bases, and 12 bases separated the two germline ends.

V usage is TRBV2 and J usage is TRBJ2-1; 13 bases line up with TRBD2. CDR3 size: 15 residues. Germline lookup yields CDR1 SNHLY and CDR2 FYNNEI. The junction had 2 bases not matched to a gene; V was cut back by 6 bases and J by 3 bases. CDR3 sequence reads: CASRWTSGGYNEQFF. CDR3 coding DNA: TGTGCCAGCAGATGGACTAGCGGGGGCTACAATGAGCAGTTCTTC.

The chain combines TRBV6-4 with TRBJ2-5, with D maybe TRBD2 (5 bases). The germline V gene has CDR1 MRHNA and CDR2 SNTAGT. Trimming stripped 5 bases from V and 1 base from J, with 14 bases between. The CDR3 is 15 amino acids. The CDR3: CASSPGISPQETQYF. CDR3 bases: TGTGCCAGCAGTCCGGGGATCTCCCCCCAAGAGACCCAGTACTTC.

V and J are TRBV6-5 and TRBJ2-7, with TRBD1 matching 11 bases. The CDR3 has 15 residues. Germline-derived CDR1 and CDR2 are MNHEY and SVGAGI. V lost 4 bases and J lost 2; bases outside the gene matches: 4. The CDR3 reads CASSSRTGGPYEQYF. CDR3 DNA: TGTGCCAGCAGTTCCAGGACAGGGGGCCCCTACGAGCAGTACTTC.

The chain has TRBV10-2 and TRBJ1-2; 8 bases map to TRBD1. The CDR3 runs 12 residues. The trim removed 8 bases at V and 6 bases at J, leaving 5 bases unmatched. CDR1 WSHSY and CDR2 SAAADI come from the germline V gene. Here the CDR3 reads CASGYRGDGYTF. The CDR3 nucleotides read TGCGCCAGCGGCTACAGGGGGGATGGCTACACCTTC.

The chain joins TRBV27 to TRBJ2-7; TRBD1 aligns across 8 bases. With V trimmed by 3 bases and J by 1 base, 26 bases remained unmatched. Germline V gene lookup returns CDR1 MNHEY and CDR2 SMNVEV (reference sequence). This CDR3 has 22 residues. The CDR3 DNA reads as TGTGCCAGCAGTTTGGGAGGTGGGGCAACAGGGGGGAGTATACTTTGGTCCTACGAGCAGTACTTC. It specifies CASSLGGGATGGSILWSYEQYF.

CDR3 protein: CASSLNHRTQWLEKLFF. The DNA for the CDR3 is TGTGCCAGCAGCTTAAACCACAGGACCCAATGGCTTGAAAAACTGTTTTTT. V is TRBV11-2 and J is TRBJ1-4; possibly TRBD1 for D (5 bases). Germline V lookup: CDR1 SGHAT, CDR2 FQNNGV. Trimming removed 2 bases at V and 7 bases at J, with 20 bases between. The CDR3 is made up of 17 amino acids.